This is a list of T cell receptor beta chains from one sample in a study of CD8 T cells in Susac syndrome. One entry per CDR3 protein results from TCRdb running MiXCR on the immunoSEQ multiplex PCR reads. The sample lists 150,000 to 160,000 distinct CDR3 sequences; roughly 95% were seen once. The sequenced sample consisted of CD8+ T cells from PBMCs. These receptors were obtained from a human donor with multiple sclerosis. Both conserved end residues are part of each CDR3. A D gene is named only where the DNA matches it firmly. Clone size, where shown, is once, few, many, or a class for clones that have expanded.

V	J	size	D	DNA	CDR3
TRBV6-1	TRBJ1-6	-	-	TGTGCCAGCAGCAACCACTGGGGGGGGTCCGCTAATTCACCCCTCCACTTT	CASSNHWGGSANSPLHF
TRBV20-1	TRBJ2-7	-	TRBD1	TGCAGTGCAAGACAGGGGGCAATCGAGCAGTACTTC	CSARQGAIEQYF
TRBV20-1	TRBJ2-7	once	TRBD1	TGCAGTGCTAGACCTATGGACAGGGGCGTCACCTACGAGCAGTACTTC	CSARPMDRGVTYEQYF
TRBV24-1	TRBJ2-2	-	-	TGTGCCACCAGTGCGGTGGACTCGAACACCGGGGAGCTGTTTTTT	CATSAVDSNTGELFF
TRBV4-1	TRBJ2-1	-	-	TGCGCCAGCAGCCAAGCGAAGGACAGTTACAATGAGCAGTTCTTC	CASSQAKDSYNEQFF
TRBV20-1	TRBJ2-2	-	TRBD1	TGCAGTGCTAGAGATCTCTCCGGGACAGGGGCCGGGGAGCTGTTTTTT	CSARDLSGTGAGELFF
TRBV13	TRBJ2-1	-	-	TGTGCCAGCAGCCCCAGAAGCAACAATGAGCAGTTCTTC	CASSPRSNNEQFF
TRBV30	TRBJ1-2	-	-	TGTGCCTGGAGTGTACCCCCACAGACCGCCTATGGCTACACCTTC	CAWSVPPQTAYGYTF
TRBV6-2/TRBV6-3	TRBJ2-2	-	-	TGTGCCAGCAGTTACTCCCCCTCGTCCGGGGAGCTGTTTTTT	CASSYSPSSGELFF
TRBV12-3/TRBV12-4	TRBJ1-1	-	TRBD1	TGTGCCAGCAGTTTAGGGGTGGAGACAGGGCGTACTGAAGCTTTCTTT	CASSLGVETGRTEAFF
TRBV30	TRBJ1-3	-	-	TGTGCCTTGGGAGACTCTGGAAACACCATATATTTT	CALGDSGNTIYF
TRBV30	TRBJ1-5	-	-	TGTGCCTGGAGTGTAGCGGGATTTGAGCCCCAGCATTTT	CAWSVAGFEPQHF
TRBV19	TRBJ1-1	-	-	TGTGCCAGTAGCCCCGCGACAGCTGAAGCTTTCTTT	CASSPATAEAFF
TRBV30	TRBJ2-2	-	-	TGTGCCTGGAGTGTACTTGAGATATGGAACACCGGGGAGCTGTTTTTT	CAWSVLEIWNTGELFF
TRBV20-1	TRBJ2-3	-	TRBD2	TGCAGTGCTCGCTGGACTAGCGGGGAAACGGATACGCAGTATTTT	CSARWTSGETDTQYF
TRBV30	TRBJ2-7	-	-	TGTGCCTGGAGTCCCCTGGGATACGAGCAGTACTTC	CAWSPLGYEQYF
TRBV3-1	TRBJ2-2	-	TRBD2	TGTGCCAGCAGCCATACTAGCGGGTGGACCGGGGAGCTGTTTTTT	CASSHTSGWTGELFF
TRBV4-1	TRBJ2-3	once	-	TGCGCCAGCAGCCAAGAACGGACCGATACGCAGTATTTT	CASSQERTDTQYF
TRBV6-2/TRBV6-3	TRBJ1-6	-	TRBD1	TGTGCCAGCAGTTCCCCGGGACAGGAGAGCTCCTATAATTCACCCCTCCACTTT	CASSSPGQESSYNSPLHF
TRBV5-1	TRBJ2-1	once	-	TGCGCCAGCAGCTTATCCGGGAACAATGAGCAGTTCTTC	CASSLSGNNEQFF